The clone carrying this TCR beta chain was counted once. The sample is drawn from a study of technical replicates of blood from a few donors. This CDR3 has 14 amino acids. The germline CDR1 and CDR2 sequences are MGHRA and YSYEKL. V gave up 4 bases and J gave up 7 bases; unmatched junction bases: 9. Generated by immunoSEQ multiplex PCR, the TCRdb table keeps only in-frame clones and is missing some. The table has tens of thousands of clones, 94% seen once. Sequenced sample: T cells isolated from PBMCs. This sequence joins TRBV4-1 and TRBJ2-7, with 8 bases lining up with TRBD1. This sequence was found in a human donor in good health. The CDR3 DNA follows: TGCGCCAGCAGCCCTCGGACAGGGAAAGGTGAGCAGTACTTC. This translates into CASSPRTGKGEQYF.